This is a list of T cell receptor beta chains from one sample in a study of regulatory T cells in long-lasting Graves disease. Each CDR3 protein gets one entry after TCRdb re-called the multiplex PCR reads with MiXCR. The data contain some 250,000 distinct CDR3 sequences, around 19% of them singletons. These data also formed part of another study, on T cells in Graves' hyperthyroidism and ophthalmopathy.

The material was peripheral blood mononuclear cells (PBMCs), obtained at new diagnosis, from a patient treated with antithyroid drugs. Receptors originate from a young woman with Graves disease. Each CDR3 is given with its conserved first and last residue. A D gene is named only where the DNA matches it firmly. Clone size is not always given. Where it is, it says once, few, many or a class for expanded clones.

abundance: many
j_gene: TRBJ2-3
d_gene: .
v_gene: TRBV11-2
CDR3nt: TGTGCCAGCAGCGTCGGGCCAAGCACAGATACGCAGTATTTT
CDR3aa: CASSVGPSTDTQYF

abundance: many
j_gene: TRBJ2-7
d_gene: .
v_gene: TRBV7-2
CDR3nt: TGTGCCAGCAGCTTATCCCGACTTGCCTTAGGTTACGAGCAGTACTTC
CDR3aa: CASSLSRLALGYEQYF

abundance: few
j_gene: TRBJ1-5
d_gene: .
v_gene: TRBV13
CDR3nt: TGTGCCAGCAGCTTAGGCGGAAGGGATGGCAATCAGCCCCAGCATTTT
CDR3aa: CASSLGGRDGNQPQHF

abundance: many
j_gene: TRBJ1-2
d_gene: TRBD1
v_gene: TRBV7-9
CDR3nt: TGTGCCAGCACCGGCCAGGGGGCCGATGGCTACACCTTC
CDR3aa: CASTGQGADGYTF

abundance: .
j_gene: TRBJ1-1
d_gene: TRBD1
v_gene: TRBV20-1
CDR3nt: TGCAGTGCTAGAGGTCAGGGGGTTGAAGCTTTCTTT
CDR3aa: CSARGQGVEAFF

abundance: many
j_gene: TRBJ2-7
d_gene: TRBD2
v_gene: TRBV12-3/TRBV12-4
CDR3nt: TGTGCCAGCAGTCCCCCCGGACTAGGTCTCCACGAGCAGTACTTC
CDR3aa: CASSPPGLGLHEQYF

abundance: .
j_gene: TRBJ1-2
d_gene: .
v_gene: TRBV29-1
CDR3nt: TGCAGCGTTGCTAGCGGGTTGGGGTCTGGCTATGGCTACACCTTC
CDR3aa: CSVASGLGSGYGYTF

abundance: many
j_gene: TRBJ1-5
d_gene: .
v_gene: TRBV20-1
CDR3nt: TGCAGTGCTAGTGGGACCGCCGTTAATCAGCCCCAGCATTTT
CDR3aa: CSASGTAVNQPQHF

abundance: .
j_gene: TRBJ2-2
d_gene: .
v_gene: TRBV20-1
CDR3nt: TGCAGTGCTAGACCATTGACCAAGCCCGGGGAGCTGTTTTTT
CDR3aa: CSARPLTKPGELFF

abundance: .
j_gene: TRBJ2-5
d_gene: .
v_gene: TRBV5-1
CDR3nt: TGCGCCAGCAGCTGGGCTCAGGTCTACCAAGAGACCCAGTACTTC
CDR3aa: CASSWAQVYQETQYF

abundance: .
j_gene: TRBJ2-6
d_gene: .
v_gene: TRBV18
CDR3nt: TGTGCCAGCTCAGAAGGAGACTCAACTGGGGCCAACGTCCTGACTTTC
CDR3aa: CASSEGDSTGANVLTF

abundance: many
j_gene: TRBJ1-6
d_gene: .
v_gene: TRBV27
CDR3nt: TGTGCCAGCAGCGGGGGGGCCTATAATTCACCCCTCCACTTT
CDR3aa: CASSGGAYNSPLHF

abundance: many
j_gene: TRBJ1-3
d_gene: .
v_gene: TRBV12-3/TRBV12-4
CDR3nt: TGTGCCAGCACCCTCCGGGACCTCGGAAACACCATATATTTT
CDR3aa: CASTLRDLGNTIYF

abundance: few
j_gene: TRBJ2-3
d_gene: .
v_gene: TRBV20-1
CDR3nt: TGCAGTGCCAGCTATGCCGGGGGGCGTAGCACAGATACGCAGTATTTT
CDR3aa: CSASYAGGRSTDTQYF

abundance: .
j_gene: TRBJ2-5
d_gene: TRBD2
v_gene: TRBV20-1
CDR3nt: TGCAGTGCTAGGGGGACTAGCGGGAAAAGCCAAGAGACCCAGTACTTC
CDR3aa: CSARGTSGKSQETQYF

abundance: .
j_gene: TRBJ2-6
d_gene: TRBD1
v_gene: TRBV12-3/TRBV12-4
CDR3nt: TGTGCCAGCAGCTCGGGACAGGGCGGTGGGGCCAACGTCCTGACTTTC
CDR3aa: CASSSGQGGGANVLTF

abundance: .
j_gene: TRBJ2-2
d_gene: .
v_gene: TRBV5-1
CDR3nt: TGCGCCAGCAGCTCGGGAACAGGATTATCGTACACCGGGGAGCTGTTTTTT
CDR3aa: CASSSGTGLSYTGELFF

abundance: many
j_gene: TRBJ1-1
d_gene: TRBD1
v_gene: TRBV2
CDR3nt: TGTGCCGACAGAGCCTCAGGGGGGATTGGTGAAGCTTTCTTT
CDR3aa: CADRASGGIGEAFF

abundance: few
j_gene: TRBJ1-1
d_gene: TRBD1
v_gene: TRBV5-5
CDR3nt: TGTGCCAGCAGCTTTTGGACAGGAAATACGAACACTGAAGCTTTCTTT
CDR3aa: CASSFWTGNTNTEAFF

abundance: many
j_gene: TRBJ2-5
d_gene: TRBD2
v_gene: TRBV3-1
CDR3nt: TGTGCCAGCAGCCAAGAAGCTGCGGGGGGGTCAGAGACCCAGTACTTC
CDR3aa: CASSQEAAGGSETQYF

abundance: many
j_gene: TRBJ1-2
d_gene: .
v_gene: TRBV2
CDR3nt: TGTGCCAGCAGTGACGGAGCTCCTTTTCTTAACTATGGCTACACCTTC
CDR3aa: CASSDGAPFLNYGYTF

abundance: many
j_gene: TRBJ2-1
d_gene: TRBD2
v_gene: TRBV5-1
CDR3nt: TGCGCCAGCAGCTTGGCGCTAGCGGGGGGACTCGGTGAGCAGTTCTTC
CDR3aa: CASSLALAGGLGEQFF

abundance: few
j_gene: TRBJ1-2
d_gene: .
v_gene: TRBV19
CDR3nt: TGTGCCAGTAGTATGGCCACCCGCTATGGCTACACCTTC
CDR3aa: CASSMATRYGYTF

abundance: .
j_gene: TRBJ2-7
d_gene: .
v_gene: TRBV20-1
CDR3nt: TGCAGTGCTAGCTTTGGGACCACCTACGAGCAGTACTTC
CDR3aa: CSASFGTTYEQYF

abundance: many
j_gene: TRBJ1-6
d_gene: TRBD1
v_gene: TRBV5-1
CDR3nt: TGCGCCAGTCGGACAGGGGGAAATTCACCCCTCCACTTT
CDR3aa: CASRTGGNSPLHF

abundance: many
j_gene: TRBJ1-6
d_gene: .
v_gene: TRBV20-1
CDR3nt: TGCAGTGCTACCCCGGGCCTAAGCTCCTATAATTCACCCCTCCACTTT
CDR3aa: CSATPGLSSYNSPLHF

abundance: few
j_gene: TRBJ2-1
d_gene: .
v_gene: TRBV24-1
CDR3nt: TGTGCCACCAGTGTAGGCAATGAGCAGTTCTTC
CDR3aa: CATSVGNEQFF